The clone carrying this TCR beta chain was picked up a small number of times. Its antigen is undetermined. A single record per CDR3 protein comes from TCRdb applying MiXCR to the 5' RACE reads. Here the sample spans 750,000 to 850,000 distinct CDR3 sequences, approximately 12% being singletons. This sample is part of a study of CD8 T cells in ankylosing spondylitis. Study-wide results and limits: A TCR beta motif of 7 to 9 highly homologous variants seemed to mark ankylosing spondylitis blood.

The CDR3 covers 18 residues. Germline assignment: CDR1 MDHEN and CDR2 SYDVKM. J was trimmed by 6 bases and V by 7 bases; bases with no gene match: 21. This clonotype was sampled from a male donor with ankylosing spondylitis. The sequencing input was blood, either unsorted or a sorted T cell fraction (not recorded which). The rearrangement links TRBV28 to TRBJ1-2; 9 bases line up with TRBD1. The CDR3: CASMVPPGQGAGKDGYTF. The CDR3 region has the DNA TGTGCCAGCATGGTCCCCCCGGGACAGGGCGCCGGGAAGGATGGCTACACCTTC.